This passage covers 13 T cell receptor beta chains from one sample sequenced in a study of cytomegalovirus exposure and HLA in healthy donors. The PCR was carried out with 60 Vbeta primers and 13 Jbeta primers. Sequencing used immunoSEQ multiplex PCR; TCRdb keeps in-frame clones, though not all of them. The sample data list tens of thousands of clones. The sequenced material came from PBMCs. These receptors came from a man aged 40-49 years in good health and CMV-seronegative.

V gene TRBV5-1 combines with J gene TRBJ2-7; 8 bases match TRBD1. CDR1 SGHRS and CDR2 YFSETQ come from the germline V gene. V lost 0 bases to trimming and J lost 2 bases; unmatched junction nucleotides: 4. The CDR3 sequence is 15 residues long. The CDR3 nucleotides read TGCGCCAGCAGCTTGGAGGTCAGGGGGCCCTACGAGCAGTACTTC. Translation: CASSLEVRGPYEQYF.

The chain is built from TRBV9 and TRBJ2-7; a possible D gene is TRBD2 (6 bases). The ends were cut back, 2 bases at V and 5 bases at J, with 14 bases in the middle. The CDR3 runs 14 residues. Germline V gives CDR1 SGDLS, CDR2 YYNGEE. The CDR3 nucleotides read TGTGCCAGCAGCGTTGGCGGGGTTGGCGACGAGCAGTACTTC. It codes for CASSVGGVGDEQYF.

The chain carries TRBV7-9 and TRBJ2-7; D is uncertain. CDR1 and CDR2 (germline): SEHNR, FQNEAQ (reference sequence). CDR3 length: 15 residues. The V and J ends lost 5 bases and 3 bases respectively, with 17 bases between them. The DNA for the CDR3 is TGTGCCAGCAGCCCAACGAGTTTCTTCGTCTACGAGCAGTACTTC. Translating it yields CASSPTSFFVYEQYF.

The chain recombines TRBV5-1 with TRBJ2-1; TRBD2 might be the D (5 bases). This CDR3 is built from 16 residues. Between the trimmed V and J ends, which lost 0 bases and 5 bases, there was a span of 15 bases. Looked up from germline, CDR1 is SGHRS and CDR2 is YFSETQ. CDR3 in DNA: TGCGCCAGCAGCTTGGAGCCCCGGGGAATTGACAATGAGCAGTTCTTC. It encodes CASSLEPRGIDNEQFF.

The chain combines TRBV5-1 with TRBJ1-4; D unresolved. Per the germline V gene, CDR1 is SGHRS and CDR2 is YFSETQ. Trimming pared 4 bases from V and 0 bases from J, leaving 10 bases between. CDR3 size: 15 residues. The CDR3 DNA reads TGCGCCAGCAGCCCCATGGAGCCAACTAATGAAAAACTGTTTTTT. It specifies CASSPMEPTNEKLFF. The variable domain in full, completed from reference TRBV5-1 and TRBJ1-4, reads KAGVTQTPRYLIKTRGQQVTLSCSPISGHRSVSWYQQTPGQGLQFLFEYFSETQRNKGNFPGRFSGRQFSNSRSEMNVSTLELGDSALYLCASSPMEPTNEKLFFGSGTQLSVL.

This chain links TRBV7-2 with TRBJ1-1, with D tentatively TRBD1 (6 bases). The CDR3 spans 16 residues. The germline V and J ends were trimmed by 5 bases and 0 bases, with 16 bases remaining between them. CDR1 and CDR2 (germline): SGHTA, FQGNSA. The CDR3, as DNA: TGTGCCAGCAGCGTCAGGGGTTCCCCTTTGAACACTGAAGCTTTCTTT. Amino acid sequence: CASSVRGSPLNTEAFF. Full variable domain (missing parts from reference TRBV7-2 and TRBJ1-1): GAGVSQSPSNKVTEKGKDVELRCDPISGHTALYWYRQSLGQGLEFLIYFQGNSAPDKSGLPSDRFSAERTGGSVSTLTIQRTQQEDSAVYLCASSVRGSPLNTEAFFGQGTRLTVV.

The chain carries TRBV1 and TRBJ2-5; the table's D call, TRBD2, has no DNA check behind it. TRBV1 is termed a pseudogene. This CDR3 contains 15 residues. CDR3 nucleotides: TGCACCAGCAGCCAAGACTCGAGAGGAGAAGAGACCCAGTACTTC. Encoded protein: CTSSQDSRGEETQYF.

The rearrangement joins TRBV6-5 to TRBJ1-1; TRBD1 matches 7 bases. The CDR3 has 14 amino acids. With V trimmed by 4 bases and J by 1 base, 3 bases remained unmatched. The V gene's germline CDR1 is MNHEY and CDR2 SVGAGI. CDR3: CASSLRTGNTEAFF. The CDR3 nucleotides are TGTGCCAGCAGTTTGCGGACAGGGAACACTGAAGCTTTCTTT.

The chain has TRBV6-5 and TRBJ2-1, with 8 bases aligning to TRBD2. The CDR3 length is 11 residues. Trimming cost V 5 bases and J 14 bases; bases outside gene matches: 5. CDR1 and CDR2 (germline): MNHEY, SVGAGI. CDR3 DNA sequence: TGTGCCAGCAGTGCGGGAGGACGGGAGTTCTTC. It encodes CASSAGGREFF.

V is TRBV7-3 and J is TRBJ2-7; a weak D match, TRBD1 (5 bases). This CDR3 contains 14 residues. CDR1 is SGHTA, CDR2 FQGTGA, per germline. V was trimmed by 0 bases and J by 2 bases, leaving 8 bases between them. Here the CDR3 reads CASSLTLGPYEQYF. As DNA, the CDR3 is TGTGCCAGCAGCTTAACCCTGGGGCCCTACGAGCAGTACTTC.

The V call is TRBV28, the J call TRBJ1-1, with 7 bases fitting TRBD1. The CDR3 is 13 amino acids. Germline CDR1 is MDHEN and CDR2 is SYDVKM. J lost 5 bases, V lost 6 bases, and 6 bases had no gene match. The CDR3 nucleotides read TGTGCCAGCAGACGGACAGGCGGGACTGAAGCTTTCTTT. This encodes CASRRTGGTEAFF.

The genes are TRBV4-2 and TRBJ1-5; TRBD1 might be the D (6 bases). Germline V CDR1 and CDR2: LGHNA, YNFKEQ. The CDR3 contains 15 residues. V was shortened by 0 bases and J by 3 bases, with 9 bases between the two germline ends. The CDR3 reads CASSQDGQSNQPQHF. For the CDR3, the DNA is TGTGCCAGCAGCCAAGATGGACAGTCCAATCAGCCCCAGCATTTT.

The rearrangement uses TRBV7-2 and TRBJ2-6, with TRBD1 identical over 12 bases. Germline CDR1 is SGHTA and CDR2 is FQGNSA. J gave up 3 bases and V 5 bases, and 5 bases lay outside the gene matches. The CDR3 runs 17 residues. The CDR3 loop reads CASSPGQGADGANVLTF. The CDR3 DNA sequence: TGTGCCAGCAGCCCGGGACAGGGGGCGGATGGGGCCAACGTCCTGACTTTC. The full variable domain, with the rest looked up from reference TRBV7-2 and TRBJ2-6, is GAGVSQSPSNKVTEKGKDVELRCDPISGHTALYWYRQSLGQGLEFLIYFQGNSAPDKSGLPSDRFSAERTGGSVSTLTIQRTQQEDSAVYLCASSPGQGADGANVLTFGAGSRLTVL.